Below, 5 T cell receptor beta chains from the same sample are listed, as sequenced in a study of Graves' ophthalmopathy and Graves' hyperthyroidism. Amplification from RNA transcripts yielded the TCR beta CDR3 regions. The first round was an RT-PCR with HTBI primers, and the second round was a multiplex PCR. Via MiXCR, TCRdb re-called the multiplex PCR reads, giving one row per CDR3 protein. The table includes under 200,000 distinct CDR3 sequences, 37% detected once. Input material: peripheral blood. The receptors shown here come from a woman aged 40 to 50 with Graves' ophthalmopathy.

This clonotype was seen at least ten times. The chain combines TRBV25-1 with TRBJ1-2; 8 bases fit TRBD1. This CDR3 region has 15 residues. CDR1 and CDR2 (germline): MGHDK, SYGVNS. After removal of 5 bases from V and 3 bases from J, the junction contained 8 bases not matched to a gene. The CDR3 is CASSTTRGQHYGYTF. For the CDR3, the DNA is TGTGCCAGCAGTACGACCAGGGGGCAGCACTATGGCTACACCTTC.

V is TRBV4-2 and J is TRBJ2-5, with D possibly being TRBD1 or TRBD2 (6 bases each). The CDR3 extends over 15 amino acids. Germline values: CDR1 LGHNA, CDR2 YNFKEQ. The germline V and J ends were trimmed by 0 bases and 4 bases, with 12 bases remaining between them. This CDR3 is CASSQEGGPGETQYF. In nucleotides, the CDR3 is TGTGCCAGCAGCCAAGAAGGGGGGCCAGGAGAGACCCAGTACTTC.

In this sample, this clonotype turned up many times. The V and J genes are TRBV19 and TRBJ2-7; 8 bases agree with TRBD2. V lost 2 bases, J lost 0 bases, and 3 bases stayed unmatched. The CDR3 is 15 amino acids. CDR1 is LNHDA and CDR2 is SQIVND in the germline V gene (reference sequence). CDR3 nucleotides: TGTGCCAGTAGTATAATTAGCGGGATCTCCTACGAGCAGTACTTC. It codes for CASSIISGISYEQYF.

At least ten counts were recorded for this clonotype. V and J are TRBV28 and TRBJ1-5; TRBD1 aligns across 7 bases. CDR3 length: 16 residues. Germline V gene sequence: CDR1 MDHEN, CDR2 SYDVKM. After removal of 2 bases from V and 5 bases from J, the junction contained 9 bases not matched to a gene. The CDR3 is CASSLPGQADYQPQHF. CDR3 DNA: TGTGCCAGCAGTTTACCCGGACAGGCCGACTATCAGCCCCAGCATTTT.

The CDR3: CASSSQGGEQYF. The CDR3 nucleotides are TGTGCCAGCAGTAGCCAGGGGGGCGAGCAGTACTTC. The chain is built from TRBV6-2 or TRBV6-3 and TRBJ2-7; possible D gene TRBD1, 7 bases. Looked up from germline, CDR1 is MNHEY and CDR2 is SVGEGT. The CDR3 runs 12 residues. V lost 5 bases to trimming and J lost 6 bases, with 11 bases between them.